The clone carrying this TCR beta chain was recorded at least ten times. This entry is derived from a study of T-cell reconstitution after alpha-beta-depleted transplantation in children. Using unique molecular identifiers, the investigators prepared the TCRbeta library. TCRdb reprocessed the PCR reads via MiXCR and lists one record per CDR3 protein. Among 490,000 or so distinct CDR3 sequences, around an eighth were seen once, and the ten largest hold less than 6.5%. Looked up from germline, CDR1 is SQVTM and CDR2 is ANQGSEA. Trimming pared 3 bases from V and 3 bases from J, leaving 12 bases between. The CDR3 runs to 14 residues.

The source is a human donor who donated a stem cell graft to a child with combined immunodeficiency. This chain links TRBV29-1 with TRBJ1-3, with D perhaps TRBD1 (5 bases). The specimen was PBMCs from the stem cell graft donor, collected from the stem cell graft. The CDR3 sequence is CSVEAGNNGNTIYF. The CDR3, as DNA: TGCAGCGTTGAGGCAGGGAATAATGGAAACACCATATATTTT.